The rows below give T cell receptor beta chains drawn from one sample of a study of cytomegalovirus exposure and HLA in healthy donors. Profiling relied on immunoSEQ multiplex PCR, and the TCRdb table lists in-frame clones only, not all of them. The sample records some 200,000 clones, 70% being singletons. Sequencing was done on a sample of PBMCs. These receptors came from a man aged 40-49 years in good health and CMV-seropositive. The CDR3 runs from the conserved cysteine through the conserved F or W. Each record gives: V gene, clone size, D gene, J gene, CDR3 protein, CDR3 DNA. D genes are given only for firm matches. Size is stated for part of the rows, as once, few or many counts, or as a class when the clone is expanded.

V: TRBV15; size: .; D: TRBD2; J: TRBJ2-1; CDR3: CATSSYPPGLAKNEQFF; DNA: TGTGCCACCAGCAGTTACCCCCCGGGACTAGCCAAGAATGAGCAGTTCTTC
V: TRBV29-1; size: .; D: TRBD1; J: TRBJ1-2; CDR3: CSVSPRQGGGHGYTF; DNA: TGCAGCGTTTCCCCGAGACAGGGAGGAGGACATGGCTACACCTTC
V: TRBV10-1; size: .; D: .; J: TRBJ2-2; CDR3: CASSEPAGAGTGELFF; DNA: TGCGCCAGCAGTGAACCCGCAGGGGCGGGCACCGGGGAGCTGTTTTTT
V: TRBV6-1; size: .; D: .; J: TRBJ2-5; CDR3: CASSLLQGQETQYF; DNA: TGTGCCAGCAGCCTCTTACAGGGCCAAGAGACCCAGTACTTC
V: TRBV27; size: .; D: TRBD1; J: TRBJ1-1; CDR3: CASSRTGGNAEAFF; DNA: TGTGCCAGCAGTAGGACAGGGGGAAATGCTGAAGCTTTCTTT
V: TRBV4-2; size: few; D: TRBD1; J: TRBJ2-2; CDR3: CASSRRMDRGSGELFF; DNA: TGTGCCAGCAGCCGAAGGATGGACAGGGGGTCCGGGGAGCTGTTTTTT
V: TRBV28; size: .; D: .; J: TRBJ2-1; CDR3: CASSLGTISYNEQFF; DNA: TGTGCCAGCAGTTTAGGGACAATTTCCTACAATGAGCAGTTCTTC
V: TRBV7-9; size: few; D: .; J: TRBJ1-4; CDR3: CASSLQLGAAVEKLFF; DNA: TGTGCCAGCAGCCTACAATTGGGGGCGGCAGTTGAAAAACTGTTTTTT
V: TRBV5-1; size: .; D: TRBD1; J: TRBJ2-7; CDR3: CASSLARGPGEQYF; DNA: TGCGCCAGCAGCTTGGCTAGGGGGCCTGGCGAGCAGTACTTC
V: TRBV2; size: .; D: .; J: TRBJ1-2; CDR3: CASRQGFNYGYTF; DNA: TGTGCCAGCAGGCAGGGATTTAACTATGGCTACACCTTC
V: TRBV13; size: once; D: .; J: TRBJ2-7; CDR3: CASSLGRVYEQYF; DNA: TGTGCCAGCAGCCTAGGTCGGGTTTACGAGCAGTACTTC
V: TRBV14; size: .; D: .; J: TRBJ1-5; CDR3: CASSQGQNNQPQHF; DNA: TGTGCCAGCAGCCAAGGACAGAACAATCAGCCCCAGCATTTT
V: TRBV6-1; size: few; D: .; J: TRBJ2-7; CDR3: CASSSGNSYEQYF; DNA: TGTGCCAGCAGTTCCGGGAACTCCTACGAGCAGTACTTC
V: TRBV7-2; size: .; D: .; J: TRBJ2-1; CDR3: CASSSLTSYNEQFF; DNA: TGTGCCAGCAGCTCCCTGACTAGCTACAATGAGCAGTTCTTC
V: TRBV7-9; size: .; D: .; J: TRBJ2-7; CDR3: CASSARNSYEQYF; DNA: TGTGCCAGCAGTGCGAGGAACTCCTACGAGCAGTACTTC
V: TRBV7-2; size: .; D: TRBD1; J: TRBJ1-1; CDR3: CASRRTGLNTEAFF; DNA: TGTGCCAGCAGGAGGACAGGGCTGAACACTGAAGCTTTCTTT
V: TRBV27; size: few; D: .; J: TRBJ1-1; CDR3: CASSAAGGARGTEAFF; DNA: TGTGCCAGCAGTGCGGCCGGGGGGGCGCGAGGGACTGAAGCTTTCTTT
V: TRBV7-6; size: .; D: TRBD2; J: TRBJ2-7; CDR3: CASSPTPGLAGVTYGQYF; DNA: TGTGCCAGCAGCCCTACACCGGGACTAGCGGGGGTAACCTACGGGCAGTACTTC
V: TRBV18; size: few; D: TRBD2; J: TRBJ2-7; CDR3: CASSPQTSGGSYEQYF; DNA: TGTGCCAGCTCACCCCAGACTAGCGGGGGGTCCTACGAGCAGTACTTC
V: TRBV6-1; size: .; D: .; J: TRBJ1-6; CDR3: CASSEANRNSPLHF; DNA: TGTGCCAGCAGTGAAGCGAACAGAAATTCACCCCTCCACTTT
V: TRBV6-1; size: few; D: .; J: TRBJ2-3; CDR3: CASSVRGEGDTQYF; DNA: TGTGCCAGCTCGGTGAGGGGGGAGGGAGATACGCAGTATTTT
V: TRBV7-9; size: .; D: .; J: TRBJ1-2; CDR3: CASSFPQDYGYTF; DNA: TGTGCCAGCAGTTTCCCGCAGGACTATGGCTACACCTTC
V: TRBV12-2; size: .; D: .; J: TRBJ2-7; CDR3: CASRLTLAGQGHGEQYF; DNA: TGTGCAAGTCGCCTGACCTTGGCGGGACAGGGCCATGGGGAGCAGTACTTC